These 29 T cell receptor beta chains share one sample of origin, sequenced in a study of PD-1 blockade in classical Hodgkin lymphoma. The table came from immunoSEQ multiplex PCR; TCRdb's copy has only in-frame clones and leaves some out. The repertoire holds 20,000 to 25,000 clones, with over 80% as singletons. Documented time point: cycle 4 day 1 (C4D1), after less than 7 weeks of nivolumab. Autologous stem cell transplantation was followed by relapse in every patient, and brentuximab vedotin exposure varied. Researchers used magnetic negative selection to pull out pure CD4+ T cells from thawed PBMCs. The specimen was CD4+ T cells from blood, collected before the fourth cycle of nivolumab. The origin of the receptors is a human donor with classical Hodgkin lymphoma.

In its sample, this clone was seen a few times. The gene calls are TRBV18 and TRBJ1-1; 7 nucleotides align to TRBD1. The CDR3 runs to 14 residues. Unmatched junction bases numbered 1, after V lost 3 bases and J lost 0 bases. CDR1 and CDR2 (germline): KGHSH, LQKENI. CDR3 region: CASSPGQMNTEAFF. DNA for the CDR3: TGTGCCAGCTCACCGGGACAGATGAACACTGAAGCTTTCTTT.

The chain is built from TRBV4-3 and TRBJ2-5; D possibly matches TRBD1 or TRBD2 (6 bases each). The CDR3 consists of 13 residues. Trimming stripped 5 bases from V and 6 bases from J, with 13 bases between. CDR1 and CDR2 (germline): LGHNA, YSLEER. The DNA of the CDR3 is TGCGCCAGCAGCATCGTGGGGGGCCAGACCCAGTACTTC. Encoded protein: CASSIVGGQTQYF.

The chain combines TRBV21-1 with TRBJ1-2; the listed D gene, TRBD1, was not tested against the DNA. TRBV21-1 is assigned pseudogene status. This CDR3 is built from 17 residues. The CDR3 nucleotides read TGTGCCAGCAGCAAGGGTGTGACAGGGGGCCCGCTCGGTGGCTACACCTTC. It encodes CASSKGVTGGPLGGYTF.

The table lists this clone with a few counts. The CDR3, as DNA: TGTGCCAGCAGTCAGGGACTAAGCTATGGCTACACCTTC. As protein: CASSQGLSYGYTF. The chain is built from TRBV6-6 and TRBJ1-2; maybe TRBD1 (5 bases). The length of the CDR3 is 13 residues. V shed 5 bases and J shed 4 bases, with 11 bases lying between them. The germline gives CDR1 MNHNY, CDR2 SVGAGI (reference sequence).

The chain combines TRBV6-5 with TRBJ1-6; D perhaps matches TRBD1 (5 bases). The V and J ends lost 2 bases and 9 bases respectively, with 11 bases between them. Germline values: CDR1 MNHEY, CDR2 SVGAGI. There are 14 residues in the CDR3. The DNA of the CDR3 is TGTGCCAGCAGTTACGGGCAGGGCCCTTCACCCCTCCACTTT. Translated, it gives CASSYGQGPSPLHF.

The genes are TRBV4-3 and TRBJ1-1; TRBD1 is a possible D gene (5 bases). Trimming stripped 4 bases from V and 0 bases from J, with 15 bases between. From germline, CDR1 is LGHNA and CDR2 YSLEER. The CDR3 is made up of 16 amino acids. DNA of the CDR3: TGCGCCAGCAGCCCCTTTCGAATGGGGGTGAACACTGAAGCTTTCTTT. Amino acid sequence: CASSPFRMGVNTEAFF.

The chain employs TRBV18 and TRBJ1-5; 8 nucleotides match TRBD1. Germline trimming cut 5 bases from V and 5 bases from J; bases unmatched to any gene: 5. CDR1 is KGHSH, CDR2 LQKENI, per germline. The CDR3 totals 14 residues. The DNA for the CDR3 is TGTGCCAGCTCAGAACAGGGGGAGGATCAGCCCCAGCATTTT. Translation: CASSEQGEDQPQHF.

This chain links TRBV6-5 with TRBJ1-2; D remains unclear. This CDR3 is built from 14 residues. The V gene's germline CDR1 is MNHEY and CDR2 SVGAGI. V was cut by 0 bases and J by 1 base, with 6 bases left in between. CDR3 in DNA: TGTGCCAGCAGTTACTCCTGGATTAACTATGGCTACACCTTC. Translated: CASSYSWINYGYTF.

About this clone itself: The same CDR3 can be traced to other DNA sequences in this sample. J is TRBJ2-7 and V is TRBV27; no clear D. The CDR3 length is 14 residues. Trimming removed 2 bases at V and 4 bases at J, with 12 bases between. Germline loops: CDR1 MNHEY, CDR2 SMNVEV (reference sequence). CDR3: CASSLQGWGYEQYF. The CDR3 bases are TGTGCCAGCAGTTTACAAGGGTGGGGTTACGAGCAGTACTTC.

The chain is built from TRBV7-8 and TRBJ1-1; weak D call: TRBD1 (6 bases). The V and J ends lost 8 bases and 9 bases respectively, with 16 bases between them. Germline values: CDR1 SGHVS, CDR2 FQNEAQ. The CDR3 runs to 12 residues. The CDR3 protein is CASGTRGGQAFF. In DNA, the CDR3 is TGTGCCAGCGGCACTAGAGGGGGGCAAGCTTTCTTT. Full variable domain (rest looked up from reference TRBV7-8 and TRBJ1-1): GAGVSQSPRYKVAKRGQDVALRCDPISGHVSLFWYQQALGQGPEFLTYFQNEAQLDKSGLPSDRFFAERPEGSVSTLKIQRTQQEDSAVYLCASGTRGGQAFFGQGTRLTVV.

The chain links TRBV2 to TRBJ1-4, with D perhaps matching TRBD1 (6 bases). The CDR3 is 12 amino acids. V was trimmed by 7 bases and J by 8 bases, leaving 11 bases between them. The germline V gene encodes CDR1 SNHLY and CDR2 FYNNEI. The CDR3 DNA reads as TGTGCCAGCATCAGGGGAGGCGAAAAACTGTTTTTT. Protein: CASIRGGEKLFF.

This clone has only one observation. The genes are TRBV19 and TRBJ1-2, with 10 bases lining up with TRBD1. After removal of 7 bases from V and 5 bases from J, the junction contained 10 bases not matched to a gene. CDR3 length: 15 residues. CDR1 LNHDA and CDR2 SQIVND come from the germline V gene (reference sequence). DNA of the CDR3: TGTGCCAGTACCATTGGACAGGGGGTGACTTATGGCTACACCTTC. It translates to CASTIGQGVTYGYTF.

The chain combines TRBV18 with TRBJ1-1, with unresolved D. The CDR3 length is 13 residues. Germline V lookup: CDR1 KGHSH, CDR2 LQKENI. V was trimmed by 4 bases and J by 1 base, leaving 7 bases between them. CDR3 nucleotides: TGTGCCAGCTCACAGGGCCCGAACACTGAAGCTTTCTTT. It yields the protein CASSQGPNTEAFF.

The chain links TRBV30 to TRBJ2-1; tentatively, D is TRBD2 (6 bases). CDR3 length: 14 amino acids. CDR1 and CDR2 (germline): GTSNPN, SVGIG (reference sequence). V was cut by 0 bases and J by 4 bases, with 10 bases left in between. Here the CDR3 DNA reads TGTGCCTGGAGTGTAACGGCGGGATACAATGAGCAGTTCTTC. It codes for CAWSVTAGYNEQFF.

This chain uses TRBV21-1 with TRBJ2-7; the DNA was not used to check the table's D call, TRBD2. TRBV21-1 is annotated as a pseudogene. This CDR3 is built from 14 residues. CDR3 in DNA: TGTGCCAGCAGCCAAGGGGGCGGGGAGTCAGAGCAGTACTTC. Protein sequence: CASSQGGGESEQYF.

The chain recombines TRBV7-9 with TRBJ2-5; 10 nucleotides match TRBD2. This CDR3 is built from 13 residues. V shed 9 bases and J 2 bases; nucleotides not matched to a gene: 3. The germline V gene has CDR1 SEHNR and CDR2 FQNEAQ (reference sequence). The CDR3 spells CASERGGQETQYF. CDR3 in DNA: TGTGCCAGTGAGCGGGGGGGACAAGAGACCCAGTACTTC.

V is TRBV15 and J is TRBJ1-1; maybe TRBD1 (5 bases). The CDR3 covers 15 residues. V was cut by 1 base and J by 1 base, with 10 bases left in between. Germline assignment: CDR1 LNHNV and CDR2 YYDKDF (reference sequence). The CDR3 loop reads CATSRGRGTNTEAFF. The CDR3 coding sequence is TGTGCCACCAGCAGAGGGCGGGGGACGAACACTGAAGCTTTCTTT.

This chain connects TRBV6-5 to TRBJ1-2; 7 bases align to TRBD1. The CDR3 consists of 14 residues. Per germline, CDR1 MNHEY and CDR2 SVGAGI. J was trimmed by 5 bases and V by 5 bases; bases with no gene match: 8. CDR3 bases: TGTGCCAGCAGTCGCGGACAGGCTCAATATGGCTACACCTTC. Its protein is CASSRGQAQYGYTF.

In its sample, this clone was seen a few times. CDR3 sequence: CASSLSPGARSPLHF. In nucleotides, the CDR3 is TGTGCCAGCAGTTTATCCCCAGGCGCGCGATCACCCCTCCACTTT. V and J are TRBV27 and TRBJ1-6; D unclear. This CDR3 region has 15 residues. The V end was cut by 0 bases, the J end by 10 bases, with 13 bases between. Germline CDR1 MNHEY, CDR2 SMNVEV (reference sequence).

V is TRBV4-1 and J is TRBJ2-3; 9 bases are a match to TRBD2. The CDR3 contains 16 residues. J lost 4 bases, V lost 1 base, and 6 bases had no gene match. Per the germline V gene, CDR1 is MGHRA and CDR2 is YSYEKL. The CDR3 protein is CASSQGPSGNSDTQYF. In nucleotides, the CDR3 is TGCGCCAGCAGCCAAGGGCCTAGCGGGAACTCAGATACGCAGTATTTT.

This clone appeared a single time. The chain is built from TRBV6-5 and TRBJ1-1; TRBD1 agrees at 7 bases. V dropped 3 bases and J dropped 4; count of bases not matched to a gene: 2. The CDR3 sequence is 13 residues long. Germline CDR1 is MNHEY and CDR2 is SVGAGI. CDR3 nucleotides: TGTGCCAGCAGTTATGCAGGGGGCACTGAAGCTTTCTTT. It yields the protein CASSYAGGTEAFF.

The chain combines TRBV2 with TRBJ2-3; 7 nucleotides agree with TRBD2. This CDR3 spans 14 amino acids. After removal of 8 bases from V and 4 bases from J, the junction contained 9 bases not matched to a gene. Germline CDR1 reads SNHLY; CDR2 reads FYNNEI. Here the CDR3 DNA reads TGTGCCAGCCGGACTGGGACTAACGCAGATACGCAGTATTTT. This translates into CASRTGTNADTQYF.

The chain couples TRBV7-3 to TRBJ1-1; 10 bases line up with TRBD1. The ends lost 6 bases at V and 5 bases at J; junction bases unmatched: 9. Germline CDR1 is SGHTA and CDR2 is FQGTGA. CDR3 length equals 15 residues. The CDR3 region has the DNA TGTGCCAGCAGTCGACAGGGGGCGCTTGTTACTGAAGCTTTCTTT. Translation gives CASSRQGALVTEAFF.

This clone was seen only a few times. The chain uses TRBV19 and TRBJ1-1; D is ambiguous. The germline CDR1 and CDR2 sequences are LNHDA and SQIVND (reference sequence). Trimming pared 6 bases from V and 8 bases from J, leaving 13 bases between. The CDR3 sequence is 12 residues long. CDR3 in amino acids: CASSGDPREAFF. The DNA for the CDR3 is TGTGCCAGTAGCGGGGATCCCAGGGAAGCTTTCTTT.

The chain employs TRBV7-2 and TRBJ2-5; 8 bases are a match to TRBD1. The germline gives CDR1 SGHTA, CDR2 FQGNSA. CDR3 size: 16 residues. The trim removed 4 bases at V and 0 bases at J, leaving 7 bases unmatched. In DNA, the CDR3 is TGTGCCAGCAGCTCCACAGGGGGAAATAACCAAGAGACCCAGTACTTC. Its translation: CASSSTGGNNQETQYF.

The chain joins TRBV9 to TRBJ2-2, with TRBD2 matching over 9 bases. V lost 5 bases to trimming and J lost 6 bases; unmatched junction nucleotides: 8. CDR1 is SGDLS, CDR2 YYNGEE, per germline. The length of the CDR3 is 15 residues. CDR3 nucleotides: TGTGCCAGCAGTCGCGGGGGGGCCGGTCCCGGGGAGCTGTTTTTT. It encodes CASSRGGAGPGELFF.

The chain employs TRBV19 and TRBJ1-1, with D possibly matching TRBD1 (5 bases). Germline values: CDR1 LNHDA, CDR2 SQIVND (reference sequence). This CDR3 has 14 amino acids. V was pared by 5 bases and J by 6 bases, with 16 bases between. CDR3 bases: TGTGCCAGTAGTTTTCGGGGGACTTCCTCTGAAGCTTTCTTT. It codes for CASSFRGTSSEAFF.

This chain joins TRBV28 and TRBJ2-1; maybe TRBD1 (6 bases). Germline V gives CDR1 MDHEN, CDR2 SYDVKM. Trimming cost V 2 bases and J 5 bases, with 13 bases left between them. The CDR3 consists of 15 residues. The CDR3 DNA follows: TGTGCCAGCAGTTTAATACAGGGTCTCAACAATGAGCAGTTCTTC. The encoded protein is CASSLIQGLNNEQFF.

This rearrangement joins TRBV2 to TRBJ1-4; 9 positions match TRBD1. V gave up 5 bases and J gave up 2 bases; unmatched junction bases: 3. The CDR3 runs 15 residues. Germline CDR1 reads SNHLY; CDR2 reads FYNNEI. This CDR3 is CASSPTGGTNEKLFF. The DNA for the CDR3 is TGTGCCAGCAGTCCTACAGGGGGCACTAATGAAAAACTGTTTTTT.